This T cell receptor beta chain stems from a study of Graves' ophthalmopathy and Graves' hyperthyroidism. Looking at the study overall: Pretreatment peripheral blood was obtained at initial diagnosis.

Regarding the study as a whole: Using 13 signatures, a model distinguished ophthalmopathy from stable hyperthyroidism, reaching around 87% sensitivity and approximately 82% specificity.

The authors amplified TCR beta CDR3 regions from RNA transcripts. HTBI-primed first-round RT-PCR preceded second-round multiplex PCR. Each CDR3 protein gets one entry after TCRdb re-called the multiplex PCR reads with MiXCR. This table holds under 200,000 distinct CDR3 sequences, 30% to 45% found once. Moderate-to-severe activity, CAS ≥3, NOSPECS ≥4 and a duration under 3 months were seen in donors with ophthalmopathy. Clinical symptoms, serum thyroxine, TRAb, thyroid ultrasound and orbital computed tomography were relied on for diagnosis. This clonotype came up once. Its antigen is as yet unknown. CDR1 is SNHLY, CDR2 FYNNEI, per germline. Trimming took off 6 bases at V and 8 bases at J, with 17 bases between the two ends. CDR3 length: 14 residues.

What was sequenced was peripheral blood. The receptor was derived from a woman aged 40-49 years with Graves' ophthalmopathy. The genes are TRBV2 and TRBJ2-4, with D possibly being TRBD2 (6 bases). DNA of the CDR3: TGTGCCAGCAGCGAACGTAACCCGGGGGACATTCAGTACTTC. The encoded protein is CASSERNPGDIQYF. Complete variable domain (other parts from reference TRBV2 and TRBJ2-4): EPEVTQTPSHQVTQMGQEVILRCVPISNHLYFYWYRQILGQKVEFLVSFYNNEISEKSEIFDDQFSVERPDGSNFTLKIRSTKLEDSAMYFCASSERNPGDIQYFGAGTRLSVL.